Following are 13 T cell receptor beta chains from one sample sequenced in a study of cytomegalovirus exposure and HLA in healthy donors. PCR involved 60 Vbeta and 13 Jbeta primers. Assay: immunoSEQ multiplex PCR; the TCRdb copy retains only in-frame clones and omits some. The listing contains fewer than 200,000 clones. Material for sequencing was PBMCs. The receptors here all came from a man aged 25-45 years in good health and CMV-seronegative.

The chain joins TRBV19 to TRBJ2-7; 7 nucleotides align to TRBD1. Germline loops: CDR1 LNHDA, CDR2 SQIVND (reference sequence). Unmatched junction bases numbered 14, after V lost 3 bases and J lost 3 bases. The CDR3 runs to 17 residues. The DNA of the CDR3 is TGTGCCAGTAGTATTGAGGGGGCGAGGGAATCTTTCTACGAGCAGTACTTC. Residues: CASSIEGARESFYEQYF.

This rearrangement joins TRBV18 to TRBJ2-3; D perhaps matches TRBD1 (6 bases). The CDR3 is 16 amino acids. CDR1 and CDR2 (germline): KGHSH, LQKENI. Trimming shortened V by 8 bases and J by 2 bases, and 20 bases separated the two germline ends. The DNA of the CDR3 is TGTGCCAGCCGGGACACGAGGATTAATGCCACAGATACGCAGTATTTT. Translated: CASRDTRINATDTQYF.

The chain recombines TRBV10-1 with TRBJ1-2, with 9 bases lining up with TRBD1. Germline V gene data show CDR1 as WNHNN and CDR2 as SYGVQD (reference sequence). The CDR3 totals 13 residues. Trimming cost V 5 bases and J 8 bases; bases outside gene matches: 6. CDR3 bases: TGCGCCAGCAGTCGGGACAGGGTCGAAGGCTACACCTTC. Amino acids: CASSRDRVEGYTF.

The CDR3 bases are TGTGCCAGCTCGCGGCCGGGACAGGGGGTCTACGAGCAGTACTTC. It specifies CASSRPGQGVYEQYF. V and J are TRBV18 and TRBJ2-7; 11 bases fit TRBD1. V dropped 6 bases and J dropped 3; count of bases not matched to a gene: 7. The germline gives CDR1 KGHSH, CDR2 LQKENI. The CDR3 has 15 amino acids.

The chain has TRBV11-3 and TRBJ1-2, with unresolved D. The germline gives CDR1 SGHNT, CDR2 YENEEA. CDR3 length: 13 residues. Trimming took off 5 bases at V and 2 bases at J, with 9 bases between the two ends. CDR3 sequence (DNA): TGTGCCAGCAGCAGCGGAGCGAACTATGGCTACACCTTC. This gives the protein CASSSGANYGYTF. The full variable domain, rest sourced from reference TRBV11-3 and TRBJ1-2, is EAGVVQSPRYKIIEKKQPVAFWCNPISGHNTLYWYLQNLGQGPELLIRYENEEAVDDSQLPKDRFSAERLKGVDSTLKIQPAELGDSAVYLCASSSGANYGYTFGSGTRLTVV.

This chain joins TRBV29-1 and TRBJ2-7, with 9 bases lining up with TRBD1. Looked up from germline, CDR1 is SQVTM and CDR2 is ANQGSEA. This CDR3 has 15 residues. V was clipped by 2 bases and J by 3 bases; unmatched bases: 8. The CDR3 loop reads CSVEQPRQGGYEQYF. The CDR3 nucleotides are TGCAGCGTTGAACAACCGAGACAGGGGGGCTACGAGCAGTACTTC.

The gene calls are TRBV28 and TRBJ1-4; D might be TRBD1 (5 bases). V was pared by 6 bases and J by 4 bases, with 15 bases between. This CDR3 contains 15 residues. CDR1 is MDHEN, CDR2 SYDVKM, per germline. The CDR3 is CASSSPDRNNEKLFF. The CDR3 DNA sequence: TGTGCCAGCAGCTCCCCAGACAGAAATAATGAAAAACTGTTTTTT.

The rearrangement links TRBV5-4 to TRBJ1-6; TRBD1 matches at 8 bases. J was trimmed by 10 bases and V by 0 bases; bases with no gene match: 9. This CDR3 has 16 amino acids. Looked up from germline, CDR1 is SGHNT and CDR2 is YYREEE (reference sequence). This chain's CDR3 is CASSLGRGQGGSPLHF. The CDR3, as DNA: TGTGCCAGCAGCTTGGGTCGTGGACAGGGTGGATCACCCCTCCACTTT.

The rearrangement uses TRBV7-2 and TRBJ1-5; TRBD1 agrees at 10 bases. The V gene end was trimmed by 6 bases and the J gene end by 3 bases; junction bases not matched to a gene: 8. The CDR3 length is 16 residues. Looked up from germline, CDR1 is SGHTA and CDR2 is FQGNSA. CDR3 region: CASRSRTGGDNQPQHF. CDR3 bases: TGTGCCAGCAGGTCCAGGACAGGGGGGGACAATCAGCCCCAGCATTTT.

The chain recombines TRBV10-1 with TRBJ1-3; 9 positions match TRBD1. The germline V gene encodes CDR1 WNHNN and CDR2 SYGVQD (reference sequence). V trimming: 6 bases; J trimming: 7 bases; junction bases outside the gene matches: 13. This CDR3 has 16 residues. CDR3 loop: CASSETTVGQGNTIYF. The CDR3 DNA reads as TGCGCCAGCAGCGAGACCACCGTCGGACAGGGGAACACCATATATTTT.

V is TRBV5-4 and J is TRBJ1-1, with 11 bases aligning to TRBD1. The CDR3 is 15 residues long. Unmatched junction bases numbered 8, after V lost 5 bases and J lost 5 bases. Germline V gene sequence: CDR1 SGHNT, CDR2 YYREEE (reference sequence). In DNA, the CDR3 is TGTGCCAGCAGTTCGGGGACAGGGGGTCGGACTGAAGCTTTCTTT. Translated: CASSSGTGGRTEAFF.

The chain has TRBV28 and TRBJ2-7; D perhaps matches TRBD1 (6 bases). The germline gives CDR1 MDHEN, CDR2 SYDVKM. V gave up 5 bases and J gave up 4 bases, with 18 bases separating them. The CDR3 extends over 15 amino acids. The chain's CDR3 is CASSGPRGFVYEQYF. The CDR3 DNA sequence: TGTGCCAGCAGTGGGCCCAGGGGCTTTGTTTACGAGCAGTACTTC.

The DNA of the CDR3 is TGTGCCAGCAGCTTGAACAGGGGATCTTTGACGGGCGAGCAGTACTTC. Translating it yields CASSLNRGSLTGEQYF. This chain joins TRBV7-9 and TRBJ2-5; the match to TRBD1 covers 7 bases. The tail of the sequence fits TRBJ2-7 better, so the J call may be wrong. CDR1 is SEHNR and CDR2 is FQNEAQ in the germline V gene (reference sequence). The CDR3 has 16 amino acids.